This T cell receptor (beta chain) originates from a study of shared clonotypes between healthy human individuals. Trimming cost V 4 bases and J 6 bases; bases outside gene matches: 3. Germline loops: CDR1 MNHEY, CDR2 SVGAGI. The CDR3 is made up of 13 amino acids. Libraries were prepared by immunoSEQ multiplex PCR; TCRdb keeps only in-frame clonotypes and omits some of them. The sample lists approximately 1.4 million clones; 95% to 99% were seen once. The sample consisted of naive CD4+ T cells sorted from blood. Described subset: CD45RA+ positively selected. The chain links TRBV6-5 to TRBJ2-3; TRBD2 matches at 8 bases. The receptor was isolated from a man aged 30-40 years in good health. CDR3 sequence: CASSSSGSDTQYF. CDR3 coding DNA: TGTGCCAGCAGTTCGAGCGGGAGCGATACGCAGTATTTT.